The 2 T cell receptor beta chains in this list originate from one sample, sequenced in a study of T cells in Graves' hyperthyroidism and ophthalmopathy. TCR beta CDR3 region amplification was performed from RNA transcripts. The HTBI primer set was used in a first-round RT-PCR of the TCR CDR3. TCRdb re-analysed the multiplex PCR reads in MiXCR, keeping a single row per CDR3 protein. The sample records 300,000 to 400,000 distinct CDR3 sequences, 13% being singletons. Material for sequencing was blood. These receptors originate from a woman in her late teens or twenties with Graves' hyperthyroidism.

The rearrangement joins TRBV19 to TRBJ1-1; 7 nucleotides agree with TRBD1. The CDR3 totals 13 residues. Germline V gene data show CDR1 as LNHDA and CDR2 as SQIVND (reference sequence). With 7 bases clipped from V and 8 bases from J, the junction kept 10 bases outside the gene matches. The DNA for the CDR3 is TGTGCCAGTACCGCATACAGGGGCTCGGAAGCTTTCTTT. It is translated as CASTAYRGSEAFF.

In its sample, this clonotype was seen many times. The chain joins TRBV7-2 to TRBJ2-7; 8 bases fit TRBD1. From germline, CDR1 is SGHTA and CDR2 FQGNSA. V lost 0 bases and J lost 9; bases outside the gene matches: 13. CDR3 size: 16 residues. The CDR3 reads CASSLAGQGPYSVQYF. The CDR3 nucleotides are TGTGCCAGCAGCTTAGCCGGACAGGGACCCTATAGTGTGCAGTACTTC.